The rows below give T cell receptor beta chains drawn from one sample of a study of identical twins. TCRdb fed the 5' RACE reads into MiXCR, producing one record per CDR3 protein. The sample carries 300,000 to 350,000 distinct CDR3 sequences, roughly 12% recorded once. These data are also associated with another study on yellow fever vaccine responses in identical twins.

Material: CD8+ T cells sorted from blood. These TCRs come from a woman between 18 and 29 years old in good health. The CDR3 runs from the conserved cysteine through the conserved F or W. The D gene is left open where the match is weak. A clone size is listed for some rows: how often the clone was seen (once, few, many), or a class if it is expanded.

d_call	v_call	clone_size	j_call	cdr3_nt	cdr3_aa
-	TRBV24-1	many	TRBJ2-1	TGTGCCACCAGTGAGGGGGATTCCTACAATGAGCAGTTCTTC	CATSEGDSYNEQFF
-	TRBV3-1	-	TRBJ1-3	TGTGCCAGCAGCCAAGAGGAAGGGGCTGGAAACACCATATATTTT	CASSQEEGAGNTIYF
-	TRBV28	-	TRBJ1-2	TGTGCCAGCAGTCCCGGACAGTATGGCTACACCTTC	CASSPGQYGYTF
TRBD2	TRBV20-1	few	TRBJ2-3	TGCAGTGCTAGCCGACTAGCGGGGGACGGGCAGGACACAGATACGCAGTATTTT	CSASRLAGDGQDTDTQYF
-	TRBV27	many	TRBJ2-3	TGTGCCAGCAGCACGCTGCACACAGATACGCAGTATTTT	CASSTLHTDTQYF
-	TRBV21-1	few	TRBJ2-1	TGTGCCAGCGGGACAGGCCAAGCCTACAATGAGCAGTTCTTC	CASGTGQAYNEQFF
-	TRBV6-1	few	TRBJ2-1	TGTGCCAGCAATGGAGGGGGCCCCCGCTTTTACAATGAGCAGTTCTTC	CASNGGGPRFYNEQFF
-	TRBV4-1	few	TRBJ1-4	TGCGCCAGCAGCCAAGAGGATCTGGGGAATGAAAAACTGTTTTTT	CASSQEDLGNEKLFF
-	TRBV2	few	TRBJ2-1	TGTGCCAGCAGTGAAGGAAGGACCACCAATGAGCAGTTCTTC	CASSEGRTTNEQFF
-	TRBV27	many	TRBJ1-2	TGTGCCAGCAGCCTCAACCCTAACTATGGCTACACCTTC	CASSLNPNYGYTF
-	TRBV4-1	few	TRBJ2-6	TGCGCCAGCAGCCTCTCTCCGGGGGGCGCTGGGGCCAACGTCCTGACTTTC	CASSLSPGGAGANVLTF
-	TRBV7-6	-	TRBJ1-1	TGTGCCAGCAGCTTAGGAGATGCGGCGAACACTGAAGCTTTCTTT	CASSLGDAANTEAFF
-	TRBV9	-	TRBJ2-1	TGTGCCAGCAGCGTAGGTCCGGATGAGCAGTTCTTC	CASSVGPDEQFF
-	TRBV5-4	-	TRBJ2-2	TGTGCCAGCAGCACCGGTCACACCGGGGAGCTGTTTTTT	CASSTGHTGELFF
-	TRBV7-2	-	TRBJ1-2	TGTGCCAGCAGCGACAGCCTCTATGGCTACACCTTC	CASSDSLYGYTF
-	TRBV2	few	TRBJ2-3	TGTGCCAGCGGGGACGGAAGGGTTTCTAGCACAGATACGCAGTATTTT	CASGDGRVSSTDTQYF
TRBD1	TRBV6-5	many	TRBJ2-7	TGTGCCAGCAGTTACGGGACAGGGGAGGAGCAGTACTTC	CASSYGTGEEQYF
TRBD2	TRBV7-3	many	TRBJ2-3	TGTGCCAGCAGCTTAACGGGGACTAGCGGGAGTACAGATACGCAGTATTTT	CASSLTGTSGSTDTQYF
-	TRBV4-1	many	TRBJ1-3	TGCGCCAGCAGCCAGGTCGGGTCTGGAAACACCATATATTTT	CASSQVGSGNTIYF
-	TRBV29-1	-	TRBJ1-2	TGCAGCGTTGAAGAAAGGTGGGGCTACACCTTC	CSVEERWGYTF
TRBD1	TRBV19	-	TRBJ2-2	TGTGCCAGTAGTATAGTCGCACAGGGGGTGGGCACCGGGGAGCTGTTTTTT	CASSIVAQGVGTGELFF
-	TRBV19	few	TRBJ2-2	TGTGCCAGTAGTATAGCCAGGGCGGGACACACCGGGGAGCTGTTTTTT	CASSIARAGHTGELFF
-	TRBV5-6	-	TRBJ2-1	TGTGCCAGCAGCCTCGCGGACACATACAATGAGCAGTTCTTC	CASSLADTYNEQFF
TRBD2	TRBV29-1	-	TRBJ2-1	TGCAGCGTTGACCTAGGACTAGTGATCGATGAGCAGTTCTTC	CSVDLGLVIDEQFF
-	TRBV9	many	TRBJ2-1	TGTGCCAGCACCAAGGGGGGGGTAGTCGACTACAATGAGCAGTTCTTC	CASTKGGVVDYNEQFF
TRBD2	TRBV20-1	-	TRBJ2-1	TGCAGTGCTAGAGGGAGACTAGCGGCAAATGAGCAGTTCTTC	CSARGRLAANEQFF
TRBD2	TRBV29-1	-	TRBJ2-1	TGCAGCGTTGAGGGGGCGGGGGGACCTGGCAATGAGCAGTTCTTC	CSVEGAGGPGNEQFF
-	TRBV27	-	TRBJ2-4	TGTGCCAGCACCGGTTCGGTAGTCTTGGGCATCATCCAGAGAGCCAAAAACATTCAGTACTTC	CASTGSVVLGIIQRAKNIQYF
TRBD2	TRBV28	many	TRBJ2-3	TGTGCCAGCAGCCAGCTAGCGGGGGGTACCACAGATACGCAGTATTTT	CASSQLAGGTTDTQYF